Each of the 27 T cell receptor beta chains below was sequenced from the same sample in a study of blood T cell repertoires in COVID-19. Sequencing was performed with immunoSEQ multiplex PCR; in TCRdb, only in-frame clones are kept and a portion is missing. The data contain about 220,000 clones, 84% of them singletons. The sample was peripheral blood. Receptors were obtained from a man aged 30 to 39 with active or convalescent COVID-19.

The chain couples TRBV7-2 to TRBJ2-3; 9 bases match TRBD2. The CDR3 length is 16 residues. Germline V gives CDR1 SGHTA, CDR2 FQGNSA. The trim removed 2 bases at V and 1 base at J, leaving 4 bases unmatched. The CDR3 protein is CASSLTSGFRTDTQYF. In DNA form, the CDR3 reads TGTGCCAGCAGCTTAACTAGCGGGTTCCGCACAGATACGCAGTATTTT. The full variable domain, its missing parts supplied by reference TRBV7-2 and TRBJ2-3, is GAGVSQSPSNKVTEKGKDVELRCDPISGHTALYWYRQSLGQGLEFLIYFQGNSAPDKSGLPSDRFSAERTGGSVSTLTIQRTQQEDSAVYLCASSLTSGFRTDTQYFGPGTRLTVL.

V is TRBV4-2 and J is TRBJ2-3, with TRBD2 matching 9 bases. CDR3 length: 16 amino acids. Germline V gene lookup returns CDR1 LGHNA and CDR2 YNFKEQ. V was clipped by 1 base and J by 6 bases; unmatched bases: 8. CDR3 nucleotide sequence: TGTGCCAGCAGCCAAGTCCAGCTAGCGGGAATCGATACGCAGTATTTT. Translating it yields CASSQVQLAGIDTQYF.

The V call is TRBV13, the J call TRBJ2-3; D perhaps matches TRBD1 (6 bases). Trimming took off 5 bases at V and 6 bases at J, with 27 bases between the two ends. The germline V gene has CDR1 PRHDT and CDR2 FYEKMQ (reference sequence). The CDR3 totals 18 residues. CDR3 nucleotide sequence: TGTGCCAGCAGCGTACTACAGGGCTCAGGGCCCGCACGGGATACGCAGTATTTT. Residues: CASSVLQGSGPARDTQYF.

This chain connects TRBV5-1 to TRBJ1-6; D gene uncertain. V gave up 0 bases and J gave up 5 bases, with 3 bases separating them. CDR1 and CDR2 (germline): SGHRS, YFSETQ. This CDR3 region has 13 residues. The CDR3 coding sequence is TGCGCCAGCAGCTTGGCCGATAATTCACCCCTCCACTTT. It encodes CASSLADNSPLHF.

The chain uses TRBV7-2 and TRBJ2-1; D ambiguous. CDR1 is SGHTA and CDR2 is FQGNSA in the germline V gene. Trimming took off 5 bases at V and 7 bases at J, with 9 bases between the two ends. CDR3 size: 12 residues. CDR3 DNA sequence: TGTGCCAGCAGCCCTACTTCGAATGAGCAGTTCTTC. Translated, it gives CASSPTSNEQFF.

This clone has just a few counts. V usage is TRBV5-1 and J usage is TRBJ2-1; D is unresolved. The CDR3 sequence is 14 residues long. Germline CDR1 and CDR2: SGHRS and YFSETQ. Trimming left V 5 bases short and J 0 bases short, with 9 bases between. CDR3 residues: CASSTVSSYNEQFF. For the CDR3, the DNA is TGCGCCAGCAGTACGGTGAGCTCCTACAATGAGCAGTTCTTC.

The chain combines TRBV18 with TRBJ1-5; 8 bases are a match to TRBD1. CDR1 is KGHSH, CDR2 LQKENI, per germline. The length of the CDR3 is 13 residues. V lost 3 bases to trimming and J lost 9 bases; unmatched junction nucleotides: 4. The CDR3 nucleotides are TGTGCCAGCTCACCGACAGGGGATCCGCCCCAGCATTTT. Its translation: CASSPTGDPPQHF.

The V gene is TRBV7-2, the J gene TRBJ2-6; possibly TRBD2 for D (6 bases). V was cut by 8 bases and J by 0 bases, with 17 bases left in between. CDR3 size: 17 residues. Germline assignment: CDR1 SGHTA and CDR2 FQGNSA. CDR3: CASQIAVSISGANVLTF. The DNA for the CDR3 is TGTGCCAGCCAAATAGCGGTATCGATCTCTGGGGCCAACGTCCTGACTTTC.

Ten or more counts support this clone. The rearrangement uses TRBV4-1 and TRBJ2-7, with 8 bases that match TRBD1. Germline trimming cut 0 bases from V and 1 base from J; bases unmatched to any gene: 5. The CDR3 contains 16 residues. CDR1 MGHRA and CDR2 YSYEKL come from the germline V gene. The CDR3: CASSQDPGQGSYEQYF. DNA of the CDR3: TGCGCCAGCAGCCAAGATCCCGGACAGGGTTCCTACGAGCAGTACTTC.

The chain couples TRBV6-2 or TRBV6-3 to TRBJ2-7, with no clear D. CDR1 MNHEY and CDR2 SVGEGT come from the germline V gene. Between the trimmed V and J ends, which lost 2 bases and 6 bases, there was a span of 8 bases. CDR3 length equals 12 residues. CDR3 nucleotide sequence: TGTGCCAGCAGTTACAGTCTCGGCGAGCAGTACTTC. Its translation: CASSYSLGEQYF.

V gene TRBV5-1 combines with J gene TRBJ2-2; the match to TRBD2 covers 7 bases. The junction had 9 bases not matched to a gene; V was cut back by 4 bases and J by 3 bases. Germline values: CDR1 SGHRS, CDR2 YFSETQ. There are 16 residues in the CDR3. For the CDR3, the DNA is TGCGCCAGCAGCCGCGGAGATAGCGGGTACACCGGGGAGCTGTTTTTT. It encodes CASSRGDSGYTGELFF. The entire variable domain, with the rest obtained from reference TRBV5-1 and TRBJ2-2, is as follows: KAGVTQTPRYLIKTRGQQVTLSCSPISGHRSVSWYQQTPGQGLQFLFEYFSETQRNKGNFPGRFSGRQFSNSRSEMNVSTLELGDSALYLCASSRGDSGYTGELFFGEGSRLTVL.

This clone is a singleton in its sample. The chain recombines TRBV6-6 with TRBJ2-7, with D possibly being TRBD1 (5 bases). Germline values: CDR1 MNHNY, CDR2 SVGAGI (reference sequence). The CDR3 has 14 amino acids. The germline V and J ends were trimmed by 7 bases and 2 bases, with 15 bases remaining between them. The DNA for the CDR3 is TGTGCCAGCACCCCCCTTGACAGACCCTACGAGCAGTACTTC. It codes for CASTPLDRPYEQYF.

This sequence joins TRBV28 and TRBJ2-7, with D maybe TRBD1 (5 bases). Germline V CDR1 and CDR2: MDHEN, SYDVKM. The V and J ends lost 2 bases and 2 bases respectively, with 7 bases between them. The length of the CDR3 is 13 residues. The CDR3 region is CASSLAGTYEQYF. The CDR3 bases are TGTGCCAGCAGTTTAGCAGGGACCTACGAGCAGTACTTC.

The rearrangement joins TRBV20-1 to TRBJ2-7; 7 bases map to TRBD2. V gave up 3 bases and J gave up 3 bases; unmatched junction bases: 23. This CDR3 has 19 residues. Germline CDR1 is DFQATT and CDR2 is SNEGSKA (reference sequence). In nucleotides, the CDR3 is TGCAGTGCTAGTTGGTACCGTGACAGCCTTATTGGGGGGGACTACGAGCAGTACTTC. Protein: CSASWYRDSLIGGDYEQYF.

The chain carries TRBV10-3 and TRBJ1-5, with a possible D match to TRBD1 (5 bases). Per germline, CDR1 ENHRY and CDR2 SYGVKD. V lost 0 bases, J lost 6 bases, and 9 bases lay in between. This CDR3 has 14 residues. Here the CDR3 DNA reads TGTGCCATCAGTGAGTCGAAGCAGGGTCAGCCCCAGCATTTT. It yields the protein CAISESKQGQPQHF.

The chain couples TRBV9 to TRBJ2-2, with D tentatively TRBD2 (6 bases). From germline, CDR1 is SGDLS and CDR2 YYNGEE. V was cut by 1 base and J by 0 bases, with 10 bases left in between. This CDR3 is built from 16 residues. Written as DNA, the CDR3 is TGTGCCAGCAGCGTAAGGGCTAGCGCGAACACCGGGGAGCTGTTTTTT. Protein: CASSVRASANTGELFF.

Only a few counts were recorded for this clone. The V call is TRBV7-3, the J call TRBJ2-2, with 7 bases matching TRBD2. The length of the CDR3 is 15 residues. CDR1 and CDR2 from the germline V gene are SGHTA and FQGTGA. With V trimmed by 5 bases and J by 4 bases, 7 bases remained unmatched. The CDR3 DNA is TGTGCCAGCAGCCTATCGGGGGGTAGCACCGGGGAGCTGTTTTTT. Translating it yields CASSLSGGSTGELFF.

The gene calls are TRBV6-5 and TRBJ1-1, with D perhaps matching TRBD1 (6 bases). Trimming removed 4 bases at V and 5 bases at J, with 14 bases between. CDR3 length: 14 residues. CDR1 and CDR2 from the germline V gene are MNHEY and SVGAGI. DNA of the CDR3: TGTGCCAGCAGTTCTGCTACAGGGAAAACTGAAGCTTTCTTT. Translation gives CASSSATGKTEAFF.

The V call is TRBV19, the J call TRBJ1-2; 9 bases line up with TRBD1. V lost 3 bases to trimming and J lost 7 bases; unmatched junction nucleotides: 9. The CDR3 is 15 amino acids. Looked up from germline, CDR1 is LNHDA and CDR2 is SQIVND (reference sequence). The CDR3 sequence: CASSMPSGQGFGYTF. The CDR3 DNA follows: TGTGCCAGTAGTATGCCCTCGGGACAGGGCTTTGGCTACACCTTC.

This chain uses TRBV7-2 with TRBJ2-5, with D tentatively TRBD2 (5 bases). From germline, CDR1 is SGHTA and CDR2 FQGNSA. The CDR3 loop spans 14 amino acids. Between the trimmed V and J ends, which lost 3 bases and 5 bases, there was a span of 13 bases. The CDR3 loop is CASSLASPRETQYF. The CDR3 bases are TGTGCCAGCAGCTTGGCTAGCCCTCGGGAGACCCAGTACTTC.

The chain carries TRBV5-1 and TRBJ2-3; TRBD1 aligns across 9 bases. The CDR3 has 15 residues. Germline V lookup: CDR1 SGHRS, CDR2 YFSETQ. The junction had 4 bases not matched to a gene; V was cut back by 4 bases and J by 1 base. CDR3 sequence (DNA): TGCGCCAGCAGCAGACGGACAGGGGGCACAGATACGCAGTATTTT. Its protein is CASSRRTGGTDTQYF.

The chain recombines TRBV10-3 with TRBJ2-5; TRBD1 matches at 8 bases. The CDR3 runs 13 residues. Trimming took 8 bases from V and 4 from J; bases not matched to a gene: 6. The germline V gene has CDR1 ENHRY and CDR2 SYGVKD. The chain's CDR3 is CAIADRGSETQYF. The DNA of the CDR3 is TGTGCCATCGCAGACAGGGGTTCAGAGACCCAGTACTTC.

This chain links TRBV28 with TRBJ1-1, with TRBD1 matching 8 bases. This CDR3 is built from 12 residues. From germline, CDR1 is MDHEN and CDR2 SYDVKM. The V segment lost 6 bases and the J segment 11 bases; nucleotides outside the gene matches: 8. The CDR3 reads CASRGQVLSAFF. As DNA, the CDR3 is TGTGCCAGCAGGGGACAGGTCCTCTCTGCTTTCTTT.

V usage is TRBV28 and J usage is TRBJ1-5; 7 bases map to TRBD1. Trimming took 6 bases from V and 3 from J; bases not matched to a gene: 11. Germline CDR1 reads MDHEN; CDR2 reads SYDVKM. The CDR3 totals 16 residues. CDR3 region: CASRSPTGPTNQPQHF. CDR3 in DNA: TGTGCCAGCAGAAGCCCGACAGGGCCGACCAATCAGCCCCAGCATTTT.

This chain joins TRBV29-1 and TRBJ1-2, with 8 bases lining up with TRBD1. CDR3 length: 14 amino acids. Trimming took 6 bases from V and 6 from J; bases not matched to a gene: 12. Germline-derived CDR1 and CDR2 are SQVTM and ANQGSEA. The CDR3 reads CSVGQGWMGDGYTF. The CDR3 nucleotides read TGCAGCGTCGGACAGGGCTGGATGGGGGATGGCTACACCTTC. Full variable domain (remainder filled in from reference TRBV29-1 and TRBJ1-2): SAVISQKPSRDICQRGTSLTIQCQVDSQVTMMFWYRQQPGQSLTLIATANQGSEATYESGFVIDKFPISRPNLTFSTLTVSNMSPEDSSIYLCSVGQGWMGDGYTFGSGTRLTVV.

The gene calls are TRBV19 and TRBJ2-1; D unresolved. The CDR3 is made up of 11 amino acids. Germline V lookup: CDR1 LNHDA, CDR2 SQIVND (reference sequence). V was trimmed by 5 bases and J by 9 bases, leaving 8 bases between them. CDR3 sequence (DNA): TGTGCCAGTAGTTTTCGGGTTGAGCAGTTCTTC. Protein sequence: CASSFRVEQFF.

The V call is TRBV4-1, the J call TRBJ2-5, with D tentatively TRBD1 (6 bases). V was shortened by 0 bases and J by 4 bases, with 9 bases between the two germline ends. Germline-derived CDR1 and CDR2 are MGHRA and YSYEKL. The CDR3 sequence is 14 residues long. CDR3 coding DNA: TGCGCCAGCAGCCAAGATGCACAGGGAGAGACCCAGTACTTC. Protein sequence: CASSQDAQGETQYF.